Detailed here is one TCR beta chain. Its antigen is undetermined. The sequence runs out 3 residues before the end of the CDR3; the remainder is reconstructed from the germline J gene. This entry is derived from a study of T cells in women clearing cervical HPV infection. For the study at large: Case blood was drawn a median 149 days after lesion detection.

Genomic DNA, averaging 1200 ng per sample, yielded TCR beta CDR3 via immunoSEQ. The assay was immunoSEQ multiplex PCR, and TCRdb's table has in-frame clones only and misses some. The table counts about 17,000 clones; roughly 10% lies in the top ten. The CDR3 loop spans 18 amino acids. With 3 bases clipped from V and 5 bases from J, the junction kept 15 bases outside the gene matches. Germline V CDR1 and CDR2: DFQATT, SNEGSKA (reference sequence). Study conclusions and caveats: Effector/memory and HPV-specific T cells were not isolated, and association timing is unknown.

The sequence derives from a woman aged 18 to 75 with a cervical HPV16 infection that either progressed to CIN3+ or cleared (not recorded which). Specimen: blood buffy coat. The gene calls are TRBV20-1 and TRBJ2-3; 12 nucleotides align to TRBD2. Here the CDR3 reads CSASPASGGVSSRDTQYF. The DNA read from the CDR3 is TGCAGTGCTAGCCCCGCTAGCGGGGGGGTTAGTTCGAGAGATACG.